Shown below are 29 T cell receptor beta chains from a single sample sequenced in a study of T cells after yellow fever vaccination. In TCRdb, the 5' RACE reads were re-called with MiXCR into one record per CDR3 protein. Among about 150,000 distinct CDR3 sequences listed, 5.5% to 7.5% were seen once. Sequenced material: CD4+ T cells sorted from PBMCs, taken on the day of the first yellow fever vaccination. The receptors come from a man aged 18-30 years who received the YFV17D yellow fever vaccine.

This clonotype came up many times. J is TRBJ2-5 and V is TRBV7-9; TRBD1 might be the D (6 bases). This CDR3 spans 15 amino acids. Trimming removed 7 bases at V and 2 bases at J, with 17 bases between. Germline lookup yields CDR1 SEHNR and CDR2 FQNEAQ (reference sequence). CDR3 DNA sequence: TGTGCCAGCAAGTCCCGGGACAACCTTCAAGAGACCCAGTACTTC. Amino acids: CASKSRDNLQETQYF.

Ten or more counts support this clonotype. CDR3 DNA: TGTGCCAGCAGCTTAGCGCCCTTGACCCTTGGCGGGGAGCTGTTTTTT. It yields the protein CASSLAPLTLGGELFF. The genes are TRBV7-8 and TRBJ2-2; D call uncertain. V lost 0 bases and J 7 bases, leaving 15 bases between the germline ends. The CDR3 runs 16 residues. Per the germline V gene, CDR1 is SGHVS and CDR2 is FQNEAQ.

This clonotype was detected a few times. The chain employs TRBV6-5 and TRBJ2-1, with 8 bases fitting TRBD2. CDR3 length: 16 residues. With 4 bases clipped from V and 2 bases from J, the junction kept 7 bases outside the gene matches. Germline V CDR1 and CDR2: MNHEY, SVGAGI. CDR3 amino acids: CASSSARGGTYNEQFF. The DNA for the CDR3 is TGTGCCAGCAGTTCGGCCCGGGGGGGGACCTACAATGAGCAGTTCTTC.

This clonotype has a count of ten or more. V and J are TRBV20-1 and TRBJ2-2; D not resolved. V lost 0 bases, J lost 6 bases, and 14 bases lay in between. Germline V gene sequence: CDR1 DFQATT, CDR2 SNEGSKA (reference sequence). This CDR3 spans 15 amino acids. The CDR3 nucleotides read TGCAGTGCTAGAGATCTGGGTCGGTTCGCCGGGGAGCTGTTTTTT. Translated: CSARDLGRFAGELFF.

The J gene is TRBJ2-1, the V gene TRBV9; unclear D gene. Trimming shortened V by 2 bases and J by 8 bases, and 8 bases separated the two germline ends. Germline lookup yields CDR1 SGDLS and CDR2 YYNGEE. The CDR3 runs to 12 residues. The CDR3 nucleotides read TGTGCCAGCAGCGTGGGGTCGGATGAGCAGTTCTTC. Encoded protein: CASSVGSDEQFF.

This clonotype was counted many times. The chain recombines TRBV12-3 or TRBV12-4 with TRBJ2-3, with a possible D match to TRBD2 (6 bases). The CDR3 has 15 residues. V shed 4 bases and J shed 0 bases, with 11 bases lying between them. CDR3 bases: TGTGCCAGCAGTTGGGACTTTTCTAGCACAGATACGCAGTATTTT. Translating gives CASSWDFSSTDTQYF.

The chain has TRBV6-4 and TRBJ1-6; D is possibly TRBD1 (5 bases). The CDR3 covers 13 residues. Germline V gene sequence: CDR1 MRHNA, CDR2 SNTAGT. The ends were cut back, 8 bases at V and 7 bases at J, with 12 bases in the middle. The CDR3 nucleotides read TGTGCCAGCCGGTCAGGGATGAATTCACCCCTCCACTTT. This translates into CASRSGMNSPLHF.

The chain is built from TRBV6-5 and TRBJ1-6; unclear D gene. This CDR3 comprises 15 residues. Deletions cut 3 bases from V and 9 bases from J, with 15 bases between. Germline values: CDR1 MNHEY, CDR2 SVGAGI. The CDR3 sequence: CASSYRARKGSPLHF. The DNA for the CDR3 is TGTGCCAGCAGTTATCGGGCCAGGAAGGGTTCACCCCTCCACTTT.

There are many counts of this clonotype. The V call is TRBV5-1, the J call TRBJ2-5; 7 bases line up with TRBD2. CDR1 and CDR2 (germline): SGHRS, YFSETQ. Unmatched junction bases numbered 7, after V lost 4 bases and J lost 4 bases. This CDR3 contains 14 residues. The CDR3 bases are TGCGCCAGCAGCCCCAATGGGGGGGTAGAGACCCAGTACTTC. Protein product: CASSPNGGVETQYF.

The genes are TRBV20-1 and TRBJ2-5, with 11 bases identical to TRBD2. CDR3 length: 16 residues. Germline CDR1 is DFQATT and CDR2 is SNEGSKA (reference sequence). J lost 5 bases, V lost 3 bases, and 11 bases had no gene match. CDR3 in DNA: TGCAGTGCTAGCCGTAGTAGCGGGGGGGAAAGTGAGACCCAGTACTTC. Protein sequence: CSASRSSGGESETQYF.

This clonotype has a handful of counts. The chain combines TRBV2 with TRBJ2-2; the D is unclear. The germline CDR1 and CDR2 sequences are SNHLY and FYNNEI. The CDR3 has 13 amino acids. The V gene lost 4 bases and the J gene lost 4 bases, with 7 bases spanning the gap. CDR3 in DNA: TGTGCCAGCAGTGTTCTAACCACCGGGGAGCTGTTTTTT. Amino acids: CASSVLTTGELFF.

Ten or more counts support this clonotype. The rearrangement links TRBV10-3 to TRBJ2-5; D is uncertain. The length of the CDR3 is 16 residues. Germline CDR1 and CDR2: ENHRY and SYGVKD. V lost 0 bases, J lost 5 bases, and 16 bases lay in between. CDR3 nucleotides: TGTGCCATCAGTGAGTCGGCAGGTGCTGTCTTCGAGACCCAGTACTTC. Translation gives CAISESAGAVFETQYF.

The sample holds a few counts of this clonotype. The J gene is TRBJ1-1, the V gene TRBV10-3; D not resolved. V lost 3 bases, J lost 1 base, and 9 bases lay in between. Germline V CDR1 and CDR2: ENHRY, SYGVKD. This CDR3 is built from 14 residues. The CDR3 is CAISDSPGNTEAFF. Here the CDR3 DNA reads TGTGCCATCAGTGATAGCCCGGGGAACACTGAAGCTTTCTTT.

The sample holds a few counts of this clonotype. The rearrangement uses TRBV24-1 and TRBJ2-3; 10 bases match TRBD2. The CDR3 contains 15 residues. V was clipped by 9 bases and J by 4 bases; unmatched bases: 9. The germline gives CDR1 KGHDR, CDR2 SFDVKD. Here the CDR3 DNA reads TGTGCCACCTGGGGCGGTACTAGCGGGGCAGATACGCAGTATTTT. Protein product: CATWGGTSGADTQYF.

This clonotype occurred many times. CDR3 region: CASRTSGASTDTQYF. As DNA, the CDR3 is TGCGCCAGCAGAACTAGCGGCGCTAGCACAGATACGCAGTATTTT. This chain joins TRBV5-1 and TRBJ2-3; 8 bases are shared with TRBD2. The V segment lost 5 bases and the J segment 0 bases; nucleotides outside the gene matches: 5. The CDR3 contains 15 residues. Germline values: CDR1 SGHRS, CDR2 YFSETQ.

Many counts were recorded for this clonotype. The V call is TRBV20-1, the J call TRBJ1-6; no firm D call. The V end lost 6 bases, the J end lost 0 bases, and 9 bases lay between the germline ends. Germline V gene data show CDR1 as DFQATT and CDR2 as SNEGSKA (reference sequence). CDR3 length: 14 amino acids. CDR3 amino acids: CSAGESSYNSPLHF. The CDR3 DNA reads as TGCAGTGCCGGGGAGAGCTCCTATAATTCACCCCTCCACTTT.

This clonotype was seen ten or more times. The chain links TRBV5-1 to TRBJ2-2, with D perhaps TRBD2 (5 bases). CDR1 and CDR2 from the germline V gene are SGHRS and YFSETQ. Deletions cut 4 bases from V and 4 bases from J, with 11 bases between. This CDR3 region has 14 residues. The CDR3 DNA reads as TGCGCCAGCAGCAAGGACTTCCCCACCGGGGAGCTGTTTTTT. Translated, it gives CASSKDFPTGELFF.

This clonotype has ten or more counts. The rearrangement joins TRBV7-2 to TRBJ2-7; 9 positions match TRBD1. Germline CDR1 is SGHTA and CDR2 is FQGNSA. This CDR3 has 13 residues. Trimming at V came to 3 bases and at J to 8 bases, leaving 5 bases not matched to a gene. Here the CDR3 reads CASSLRDREKQYF. The CDR3 DNA reads TGTGCCAGCAGCTTGAGGGACAGGGAAAAGCAGTACTTC.

Many counts were recorded for this clonotype. The rearrangement joins TRBV24-1 to TRBJ2-1; no clear D. The CDR3 runs to 14 residues. Germline lookup yields CDR1 KGHDR and CDR2 SFDVKD. V was clipped by 2 bases and J by 12 bases, with 16 bases between them. The CDR3 DNA reads TGTGCCACCAGTGATTCCCCGAGTTTATGGACGCAGTTCTTC. This encodes CATSDSPSLWTQFF.

This clonotype showed up many times. This chain joins TRBV6-4 and TRBJ2-5, with 8 bases lining up with TRBD2. The CDR3 totals 15 residues. The J segment lost 0 bases and the V segment lost 2 bases, leaving 2 bases of the junction unmatched. CDR1 is MRHNA and CDR2 is SNTAGT in the germline V gene. The CDR3 loop is CASSDQAGDQETQYF. CDR3 DNA sequence: TGTGCCAGCAGTGACCAAGCGGGGGACCAAGAGACCCAGTACTTC.

In its sample, this clonotype was seen a few times. The V and J genes are TRBV11-2 and TRBJ2-2, with 11 positions matching TRBD1. With V trimmed by 5 bases and J by 4 bases, 9 bases remained unmatched. The germline V gene encodes CDR1 SGHAT and CDR2 FQNNGV. This CDR3 is 17 amino acids long. CDR3: CASSADRGLLITGELFF. The CDR3 nucleotides read TGTGCCAGCAGCGCGGACAGGGGGCTACTCATCACCGGGGAGCTGTTTTTT.

The V gene is TRBV5-6, the J gene TRBJ1-2; D is perhaps TRBD1 (6 bases). CDR3 length equals 13 residues. Germline values: CDR1 SGHDT, CDR2 YYEEEE. The germline V and J ends were trimmed by 4 bases and 3 bases, with 10 bases remaining between them. The DNA for the CDR3 is TGTGCCAGCAGCATACAGGGTTACTATGGCTACACCTTC. It yields the protein CASSIQGYYGYTF.

Many counts were recorded for this clonotype. The chain recombines TRBV18 with TRBJ2-7; unclear D gene. Germline loops: CDR1 KGHSH, CDR2 LQKENI. Between the trimmed V and J ends, which lost 4 bases and 5 bases, there was a span of 12 bases. CDR3 length: 13 amino acids. CDR3 nucleotides: TGTGCCAGCTCACATGGTCCGGCGGACGAGCAGTACGTC. This translates into CASSHGPADEQYV.

This clonotype was seen ten or more times. The chain recombines TRBV7-3 with TRBJ2-3, with D hard to call. Germline CDR1 SGHTA, CDR2 FQGTGA. The V and J ends lost 3 bases and 1 base respectively, with 11 bases between them. This CDR3 is built from 15 residues. CDR3 DNA: TGTGCCAGCAGCTTCGGTGGGTTGCGCACAGATACGCAGTATTTT. Translating it yields CASSFGGLRTDTQYF.

V usage is TRBV9 and J usage is TRBJ2-7; possibly TRBD1 for D (6 bases). The germline V and J ends were trimmed by 3 bases and 4 bases, with 17 bases remaining between them. Germline V CDR1 and CDR2: SGDLS, YYNGEE. CDR3 length equals 15 residues. The CDR3 here is CASSATSGHLYEQYV. The CDR3 DNA reads TGTGCCAGCAGCGCAACCTCGGGACACCTTTACGAGCAGTACGTC.

This sequence joins TRBV5-1 and TRBJ2-5; 10 bases are shared with TRBD2. The V gene's germline CDR1 is SGHRS and CDR2 YFSETQ. With 3 bases clipped from V and 5 bases from J, the junction kept 7 bases outside the gene matches. The CDR3 loop spans 15 amino acids. DNA of the CDR3: TGCGCCAGCAGCTCCGGGAGAGCGGGGGGGGAGACCCAGTACTTC. It encodes CASSSGRAGGETQYF.

This clonotype came up many times. The chain recombines TRBV15 with TRBJ1-2; D not certain. Trimming removed 0 bases from V and 4 bases from J, with 6 bases in between. Germline CDR1 reads LNHNV; CDR2 reads YYDKDF (reference sequence). The CDR3 is 13 amino acids. DNA of the CDR3: TGTGCCACCAGCAGAGAATACCTCTATGGCTACACCTTC. This encodes CATSREYLYGYTF.

The chain joins TRBV28 to TRBJ2-1, with 8 bases identical to TRBD1. The CDR3 sequence is 13 residues long. Losses at the gene ends were 7 bases for V and 8 bases for J; bases not matched to a gene: 7. Germline-derived CDR1 and CDR2 are MDHEN and SYDVKM. The CDR3 bases are TGTGCCAGCATGAGGTCAGGGGGCCATGAGCAGTTCTTC. Residues: CASMRSGGHEQFF.

This clonotype was seen repeatedly, ten times or more. The CDR3 spells CASSVGGTEETQYF. The CDR3 region has the DNA TGTGCCAGCAGCGTAGGTGGGACGGAGGAGACCCAGTACTTC. This sequence joins TRBV9 and TRBJ2-5; D assignment may be TRBD1 or TRBD2 (5 bases each). CDR1 SGDLS and CDR2 YYNGEE come from the germline V gene. The V and J ends lost 0 bases and 5 bases respectively, with 11 bases between them. The CDR3 consists of 14 residues.